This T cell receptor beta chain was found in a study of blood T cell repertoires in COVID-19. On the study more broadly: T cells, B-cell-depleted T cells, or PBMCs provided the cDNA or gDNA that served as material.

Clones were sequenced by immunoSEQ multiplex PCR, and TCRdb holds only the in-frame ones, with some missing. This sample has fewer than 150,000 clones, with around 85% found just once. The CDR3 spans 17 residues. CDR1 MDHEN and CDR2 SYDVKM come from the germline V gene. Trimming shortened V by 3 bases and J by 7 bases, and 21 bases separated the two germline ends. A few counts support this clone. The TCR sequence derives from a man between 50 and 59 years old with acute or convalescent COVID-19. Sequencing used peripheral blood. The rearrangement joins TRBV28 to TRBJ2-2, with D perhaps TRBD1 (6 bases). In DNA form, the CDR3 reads TGTGCCAGCAGTTTCAGGGGCGCGACTCGTATGGACGGGGAGCTGTTTTTT. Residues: CASSFRGATRMDGELFF. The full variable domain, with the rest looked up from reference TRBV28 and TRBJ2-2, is DVKVTQSSRYLVKRTGEKVFLECVQDMDHENMFWYRQDPGLGLRLIYFSYDVKMKEKGDIPEGYSVSREKKERFSLILESASTNQTSMYLCASSFRGATRMDGELFFGEGSRLTVL.